The TCR beta chain under discussion was sequenced for a study of human T cells and chemical hapten exposure. About the study: There were per-sample TCR yield variations, arising mainly from small pooled library volume differences. Whole-study results and caveats: Expanded TCRs produced significantly more large CDR3 similarity clusters than controls did.

As to time point: patch test 1, 2 weeks after DPC sensitization. As to treatment: therapeutic diphenylcyclopropenone sensitization with weekly scalp DPC. Losses at the gene ends were 0 bases for V and 8 bases for J; bases not matched to a gene: 6. The CDR3 has 16 residues. Germline CDR1 reads MNHEY; CDR2 reads SVGAGI. In TCRdb, the RACE reads were re-called with MiXCR into one record per CDR3 protein. The sample has 180,000 or so distinct CDR3 sequences; 20% to 25% are singletons. As to this clonotype: Antigen specificity is unknown.

The clonotype comes from a woman in her forties or fifties with alopecia areata. Some clones in this sample may be carry-over from other donors' samples. This rearrangement joins TRBV6-5 to TRBJ2-1, with 11 nucleotides matching TRBD2. This specimen consisted of whole blood, obtained in connection with sensitization to the hapten diphenylcyclopropenone (DPC). Here the CDR3 DNA reads TGTGCCAGCAGTTACTCGCGGCTAGCGGGAGGTGATGAGCAGTTCTTC. Translated: CASSYSRLAGGDEQFF.